This T cell receptor (beta chain) was identified during a study of blood T cell repertoires in COVID-19. Overall study: Samples came from the United States, Italy and Spain, spanning acute and convalescent COVID-19. Nucleic acid was either cDNA or gDNA, and it came from T cells, B-cell-depleted T cells, or PBMCs.

Per germline, CDR1 MDHEN and CDR2 SYDVKM. Unmatched junction bases numbered 12, after V lost 6 bases and J lost 3 bases. This CDR3 has 17 amino acids. Source study methods: For nucleated cells, counts were estimated from reference gene primer amplification. The table came from immunoSEQ multiplex PCR; TCRdb's copy has only in-frame clones and leaves some out. That table is the source of V, J and clone size, and D and trimming were worked out from the DNA. The sample comprises about 150,000 clones, approximately 87% of which are singletons, and 8% to 9% rests with the top ten. The J gene is TRBJ2-7, the V gene TRBV28; 12 bases line up with TRBD2. The sequenced sample consisted of peripheral blood. The clonotype originates from a woman aged 50 to 60 with active or convalescent COVID-19. The CDR3 protein is CASRLPLTSGSVYEQYF. The CDR3 DNA reads TGTGCCAGCAGGCTCCCCCTGACTAGCGGGAGTGTCTACGAGCAGTACTTC.